This TCR beta chain is from a study of cytomegalovirus exposure and HLA in healthy donors. General study results and limits: Among the sequence variants, a highly shared cluster was likely an artifact of sequencing.

As concerns this clone: Its specificity is unknown.

The CDR3 totals 13 residues. With 6 bases clipped from V and 3 bases from J, the junction kept 2 bases outside the gene matches. The germline CDR1 and CDR2 sequences are MDHEN and SYDVKM. The primer mix had 60 Vbeta and 13 Jbeta primers. Profiling relied on immunoSEQ multiplex PCR, and the TCRdb table lists in-frame clones only, not all of them. This table holds under 130,000 clones, 74% found once. This TCR came from a man in his forties or fifties in good health and CMV-seropositive. The specimen sequenced was PBMCs. The V gene is TRBV28, the J gene TRBJ2-1; 7 bases agree with TRBD2. CDR3 residues: CASSRGSYNEQFF. The CDR3 DNA sequence: TGTGCCAGCAGCCGCGGGAGCTACAATGAGCAGTTCTTC.